One sample yielded the 31 T cell receptor beta chains listed below, sequenced in a study of cytomegalovirus exposure and HLA in healthy donors. The PCR used 60 Vbeta and 13 Jbeta primers. Some clones are missing from TCRdb's copy, which holds only in-frame ones; the method was immunoSEQ multiplex PCR. The clone table shows 80,000 to 100,000 clones, with the ten largest holding about 0.5%. The sequenced material came from PBMCs. These receptors were taken from a man in his forties or fifties in good health and CMV-seronegative.

The chain recombines TRBV10-3 with TRBJ2-7, with D perhaps TRBD2 (6 bases). The CDR3 totals 14 residues. Trimming removed 4 bases from V and 2 bases from J, with 12 bases in between. Germline V gene data show CDR1 as ENHRY and CDR2 as SYGVKD. In nucleotides, the CDR3 is TGTGCCATCAGTGGCGGGGACCGTGCCTACGAGCAGTACTTC. As protein: CAISGGDRAYEQYF.

The V gene is TRBV5-1, the J gene TRBJ1-4, with unresolved D. V shed 3 bases and J shed 7 bases, with 16 bases lying between them. The CDR3 spans 15 residues. Germline loops: CDR1 SGHRS, CDR2 YFSETQ. The CDR3 DNA is TGCGCCAGCAGCTCGGGTCACTCGGCTATTGAAAAACTGTTTTTT. Translated, it gives CASSSGHSAIEKLFF. The variable domain in full, completed from reference TRBV5-1 and TRBJ1-4, reads KAGVTQTPRYLIKTRGQQVTLSCSPISGHRSVSWYQQTPGQGLQFLFEYFSETQRNKGNFPGRFSGRQFSNSRSEMNVSTLELGDSALYLCASSSGHSAIEKLFFGSGTQLSVL.

CDR3 bases: TGTGCCAGCAGTTACCCCACAGGGGGAGCTTTCTTT. Its translation: CASSYPTGGAFF. The V call is TRBV6-5, the J call TRBJ1-1; TRBD1 matches 8 bases. V was clipped by 2 bases and J by 10 bases; unmatched bases: 3. Germline V gene lookup returns CDR1 MNHEY and CDR2 SVGAGI. The CDR3 has 12 residues.

This chain connects TRBV28 to TRBJ1-6; 10 bases align to TRBD1. CDR3 size: 14 residues. Germline trimming cut 7 bases from V and 8 bases from J; bases unmatched to any gene: 5. Germline loops: CDR1 MDHEN, CDR2 SYDVKM. The CDR3 region is CASTQTGGYSPLHF. The CDR3 DNA reads TGTGCCAGCACCCAGACAGGGGGCTATTCACCCCTCCACTTT. Based on the CDR3 plus reference TRBV28 and TRBJ1-6, the full variable domain is DVKVTQSSRYLVKRTGEKVFLECVQDMDHENMFWYRQDPGLGLRLIYFSYDVKMKEKGDIPEGYSVSREKKERFSLILESASTNQTSMYLCASTQTGGYSPLHFGNGTRLTVT.

The gene calls are TRBV28 and TRBJ1-1; weak D call: TRBD1 (5 bases). CDR3 size: 13 residues. The V gene lost 3 bases and the J gene lost 4 bases, with 9 bases spanning the gap. Germline-derived CDR1 and CDR2 are MDHEN and SYDVKM. CDR3 protein: CASSLGRGTEAFF. The CDR3 DNA reads as TGTGCCAGCAGTTTGGGGAGGGGCACTGAAGCTTTCTTT.

V usage is TRBV7-9 and J usage is TRBJ2-7, with D perhaps matching TRBD1 (5 bases). The CDR3 sequence is 14 residues long. CDR1 is SEHNR, CDR2 FQNEAQ, per germline (reference sequence). Trimming took off 6 bases at V and 2 bases at J, with 14 bases between the two ends. The CDR3 bases are TGTGCCAGCAGTCGACAGCAACCTCCCTACGAGCAGTACTTC. The encoded protein is CASSRQQPPYEQYF.

The genes are TRBV9 and TRBJ1-1, with D unclear. Germline V gene data show CDR1 as SGDLS and CDR2 as YYNGEE. Trimming left V 4 bases short and J 3 bases short, with 16 bases between. The CDR3 spans 15 residues. As DNA, the CDR3 is TGTGCCAGCAGCCCCCGAGCGGGTATCGACACTGAAGCTTTCTTT. As protein: CASSPRAGIDTEAFF. Full variable domain (rest looked up from reference TRBV9 and TRBJ1-1): DSGVTQTPKHLITATGQRVTLRCSPRSGDLSVYWYQQSLDQGLQFLIQYYNGEERAKGNILERFSAQQFPDLHSELNLSSLELGDSALYFCASSPRAGIDTEAFFGQGTRLTVV.

This chain connects TRBV6-1 to TRBJ2-3; D is perhaps TRBD2 (6 bases). Germline CDR1 and CDR2: MNHNS and SASEGT. The CDR3 runs to 15 residues. Trimming pared 4 bases from V and 3 bases from J, leaving 14 bases between. CDR3 coding DNA: TGTGCCAGCAGTGTTCGGGGGATCGTGACAGATACGCAGTATTTT. Translating it yields CASSVRGIVTDTQYF.

This rearrangement joins TRBV6-5 to TRBJ2-7; 10 bases line up with TRBD1. J lost 4 bases, V lost 7 bases, and 4 bases had no gene match. This CDR3 is built from 13 residues. Germline V CDR1 and CDR2: MNHEY, SVGAGI. The CDR3 is CASTRTGGYEQYF. CDR3 DNA sequence: TGTGCCAGCACCAGGACAGGGGGATACGAGCAGTACTTC.

The CDR3 DNA is TGTGCCAGCAGCTTGGATGTAGGGGGCGTGCGCGAGCAGTACTTC. The encoded protein is CASSLDVGGVREQYF. The rearrangement uses TRBV5-4 and TRBJ2-7; 7 bases align to TRBD1. Germline V lookup: CDR1 SGHNT, CDR2 YYREEE (reference sequence). This CDR3 is 15 amino acids long. J lost 6 bases, V lost 0 bases, and 9 bases had no gene match.

V and J are TRBV5-8 and TRBJ2-3; 9 bases line up with TRBD2. Unmatched junction bases numbered 8, after V lost 1 base and J lost 2 bases. The CDR3 loop spans 17 amino acids. Germline assignment: CDR1 SGHTS and CDR2 YDEGEE. The CDR3 here is CASSLPRLAGITDTQYF. The CDR3 DNA reads as TGTGCCAGCAGCTTGCCCCGTCTAGCGGGGATCACAGATACGCAGTATTTT.

V is TRBV28 and J is TRBJ1-1, with D possibly being TRBD1 (6 bases). CDR1 is MDHEN and CDR2 is SYDVKM in the germline V gene. There are 15 residues in the CDR3. Trimming shortened V by 7 bases and J by 9 bases, and 24 bases separated the two germline ends. The CDR3 region has the DNA TGTGCCAGCACCCCGGAGGCGAGAGGGGGGGGGAAAGCTTTCTTT. Protein: CASTPEARGGGKAFF.

This rearrangement joins TRBV9 to TRBJ1-3, with a possible D match to TRBD1 (6 bases). V was trimmed by 2 bases and J by 6 bases, leaving 21 bases between them. Germline CDR1 is SGDLS and CDR2 is YYNGEE. The length of the CDR3 is 17 residues. CDR3 sequence reads: CASSVDSGWSFENTIYF. The CDR3 DNA sequence: TGTGCCAGCAGCGTGGACAGCGGATGGAGTTTTGAAAACACCATATATTTT.

The rearrangement uses TRBV15 and TRBJ1-4, with 7 positions matching TRBD1. The germline V gene encodes CDR1 LNHNV and CDR2 YYDKDF (reference sequence). The J segment lost 5 bases and the V segment lost 3 bases, leaving 3 bases of the junction unmatched. CDR3 length: 14 residues. CDR3 loop: CATSSDRANEKLFF. The DNA for the CDR3 is TGTGCCACCAGCAGCGACAGGGCAAATGAAAAACTGTTTTTT.

J is TRBJ2-3 and V is TRBV4-2; 8 positions match TRBD1. The CDR3 runs to 18 residues. The trim removed 1 base at V and 3 bases at J, leaving 12 bases unmatched. Germline V gene sequence: CDR1 LGHNA, CDR2 YNFKEQ. The CDR3 DNA is TGTGCCAGCAGCCAAGGGTTCATTATGACAGGGGAGACAGATACGCAGTATTTT. It specifies CASSQGFIMTGETDTQYF.

This sequence joins TRBV7-6 and TRBJ2-7; possibly TRBD2 for D (6 bases). The germline V gene encodes CDR1 SGHVS and CDR2 FNYEAQ. CDR3 length: 13 residues. V dropped 5 bases and J dropped 7 bases, with 15 bases sitting between them. The CDR3 loop reads CASSLRTAGEQYF. The CDR3, as DNA: TGTGCCAGCAGCCTCCGGACCGCGGGGGAGCAGTACTTC.

The CDR3 DNA reads TGTGCCAGCTCACCACGGACAGGCCCGAACACTGAAGCTTTCTTT. Translation: CASSPRTGPNTEAFF. This chain connects TRBV18 to TRBJ1-1; 7 nucleotides align to TRBD1. V was pared by 1 base and J by 1 base, with 3 bases of the junction left unmatched. Germline V gives CDR1 KGHSH, CDR2 LQKENI. The CDR3 loop spans 15 amino acids.

The chain recombines TRBV10-1 with TRBJ2-7; 7 positions agree with TRBD1. The ends lost 8 bases at V and 4 bases at J; junction bases unmatched: 8. The CDR3 runs to 13 residues. The V gene's germline CDR1 is WNHNN and CDR2 SYGVQD (reference sequence). The CDR3 nucleotides are TGCGCCAGCTCAAGGGACAGAAATTACGAGCAGTACTTC. Translated: CASSRDRNYEQYF.

V usage is TRBV7-2 and J usage is TRBJ2-7, with unresolved D. Germline CDR1 SGHTA, CDR2 FQGNSA. This CDR3 has 11 residues. V dropped 0 bases and J dropped 6 bases, with 3 bases sitting between them. The CDR3 region has the DNA TGTGCCAGCAGCTTAGCCCTCGAGCAGTACTTC. Amino acids: CASSLALEQYF.

The chain joins TRBV27 to TRBJ1-2; 10 bases line up with TRBD1. With 7 bases clipped from V and 8 bases from J, the junction kept 13 bases outside the gene matches. The CDR3 is 15 amino acids. Germline V gene sequence: CDR1 MNHEY, CDR2 SMNVEV (reference sequence). CDR3 region: CASKLGAGTGVGYTF. The CDR3 DNA reads TGTGCCAGCAAATTAGGGGCCGGGACAGGGGTCGGCTACACCTTC.

This chain uses TRBV5-4 with TRBJ2-7, with D possibly TRBD1 on 6 matching bases. The CDR3 has 13 amino acids. Trimming removed 4 bases from V and 2 bases from J, with 10 bases in between. CDR1 and CDR2 (germline): SGHNT, YYREEE (reference sequence). The CDR3 sequence is CASSVGTPYEQYF. CDR3 coding DNA: TGTGCCAGCAGCGTCGGGACACCCTACGAGCAGTACTTC.

The chain recombines TRBV15 with TRBJ2-7, with D uncertain. Trimming removed 0 bases at V and 1 base at J, with 19 bases between. Germline loops: CDR1 LNHNV, CDR2 YYDKDF (reference sequence). This CDR3 is 18 amino acids long. CDR3 in DNA: TGTGCCACCAGCAGAGATTTCGACCCTAATCAGGATTCCTACGAGCAGTACTTC. Its protein product is CATSRDFDPNQDSYEQYF.

The V gene is TRBV19, the J gene TRBJ1-5, with D possibly matching TRBD1 (6 bases). The V and J ends lost 3 bases and 6 bases respectively, with 18 bases between them. CDR3 length equals 16 residues. CDR1 and CDR2 (germline): LNHDA, SQIVND (reference sequence). The CDR3 DNA follows: TGTGCCAGTAGTATCCGGGTGGTGGGGGCTCGTCAGCCCCAGCATTTT. Residues: CASSIRVVGARQPQHF.

V is TRBV19 and J is TRBJ2-6; D ambiguous. The V gene lost 9 bases and the J gene lost 0 bases, with 6 bases spanning the gap. This CDR3 is 13 amino acids long. The germline CDR1 and CDR2 sequences are LNHDA and SQIVND (reference sequence). The CDR3 protein is CASLSSGANVLTF. Written as DNA, the CDR3 is TGTGCCAGCCTTTCCTCTGGGGCCAACGTCCTGACTTTC.

This sequence joins TRBV28 and TRBJ2-7; D not certain. The CDR3 is 14 amino acids. V was pared by 7 bases and J by 0 bases, with 13 bases between. Germline CDR1 reads MDHEN; CDR2 reads SYDVKM. Here the CDR3 reads CASKRALTSYEQYF. The CDR3 nucleotides are TGTGCCAGCAAGCGAGCTCTCACCTCCTACGAGCAGTACTTC.

The V and J genes are TRBV28 and TRBJ2-5; D might be TRBD2 (6 bases). V was pared by 5 bases and J by 0 bases, with 13 bases between. The CDR3 runs to 15 residues. Germline values: CDR1 MDHEN, CDR2 SYDVKM. CDR3 DNA: TGTGCCAGCAGTCGCGGGACGCTGTACCAAGAGACCCAGTACTTC. Amino acids: CASSRGTLYQETQYF. Filled out from reference TRBV28 and TRBJ2-5, the complete variable domain reads DVKVTQSSRYLVKRTGEKVFLECVQDMDHENMFWYRQDPGLGLRLIYFSYDVKMKEKGDIPEGYSVSREKKERFSLILESASTNQTSMYLCASSRGTLYQETQYFGPGTRLLVL.

The rearrangement uses TRBV7-8 and TRBJ1-6, with 9 bases aligning to TRBD1. This CDR3 has 18 amino acids. The V gene's germline CDR1 is SGHVS and CDR2 FQNEAQ. J gave up 0 bases and V 4 bases, and 7 bases lay outside the gene matches. In DNA form, the CDR3 reads TGTGCCAGCAGCTCCCATAGACAGGGGGTCTCCTATAATTCACCCCTCCACTTT. This sequence encodes CASSSHRQGVSYNSPLHF.

The V gene is TRBV13, the J gene TRBJ1-3, with D maybe TRBD1 (6 bases). Deletions cut 1 base from V and 8 bases from J, with 6 bases between. The CDR3 covers 12 residues. CDR1 is PRHDT and CDR2 is FYEKMQ in the germline V gene (reference sequence). DNA of the CDR3: TGTGCCAGCAGCTTAGACAGGGACACCATATATTTT. This gives the protein CASSLDRDTIYF. Together with reference TRBV13 and TRBJ1-3, the CDR3 gives the full variable domain: AAGVIQSPRHLIKEKRETATLKCYPIPRHDTVYWYQQGPGQDPQFLISFYEKMQSDKGSIPDRFSAQQFSDYHSELNMSSLELGDSALYFCASSLDRDTIYFGEGSWLTVV.

The chain employs TRBV7-2 and TRBJ2-1; 7 bases are shared with TRBD1. This CDR3 is built from 17 residues. V trimming: 4 bases; J trimming: 4 bases; junction bases outside the gene matches: 13. Germline loops: CDR1 SGHTA, CDR2 FQGNSA. The CDR3 DNA reads as TGTGCCAGCAGCTCCCTCCCCCGGGACAGTAGTTACAATGAGCAGTTCTTC. It translates to CASSSLPRDSSYNEQFF.

This sequence joins TRBV6-6 and TRBJ1-2; possible D gene TRBD1, 6 bases. Germline CDR1 reads MNHNY; CDR2 reads SVGAGI (reference sequence). V lost 3 bases, J lost 4 bases, and 18 bases lay in between. The length of the CDR3 is 16 residues. As DNA, the CDR3 is TGTGCCAGCAGTTATCTTCCAGACAGGTCCTTCTATGGCTACACCTTC. It translates to CASSYLPDRSFYGYTF.

The V gene is TRBV5-1, the J gene TRBJ1-1; possible D gene TRBD1, 5 bases. The V and J ends lost 0 bases and 11 bases respectively, with 14 bases between them. Per germline, CDR1 SGHRS and CDR2 YFSETQ. The length of the CDR3 is 13 residues. CDR3 residues: CASSLDTWGDAFF. CDR3 bases: TGCGCCAGCAGCTTGGATACGTGGGGGGACGCTTTCTTT.